Below, one T cell receptor beta chain is given with its context. The CDR3 contains 14 residues. CDR1 is SGHNT, CDR2 YYREEE, per germline (reference sequence). V was clipped by 3 bases and J by 7 bases, with 16 bases between them. Measured with immunoSEQ multiplex PCR; TCRdb has only the in-frame clones, and not every one. The sample lists 150,000 or so clones, around 84% occurring once. This entry is derived from a study of cytomegalovirus exposure and HLA in healthy donors. The origin of this receptor is a human donor in good health. The material sequenced was PBMCs. This sequence joins TRBV5-4 and TRBJ1-2, with unresolved D. The CDR3 spells CASSSPLSGFGYTF. CDR3 nucleotides: TGTGCCAGCAGCTCCCCGCTCAGCGGATTTGGCTACACCTTC.